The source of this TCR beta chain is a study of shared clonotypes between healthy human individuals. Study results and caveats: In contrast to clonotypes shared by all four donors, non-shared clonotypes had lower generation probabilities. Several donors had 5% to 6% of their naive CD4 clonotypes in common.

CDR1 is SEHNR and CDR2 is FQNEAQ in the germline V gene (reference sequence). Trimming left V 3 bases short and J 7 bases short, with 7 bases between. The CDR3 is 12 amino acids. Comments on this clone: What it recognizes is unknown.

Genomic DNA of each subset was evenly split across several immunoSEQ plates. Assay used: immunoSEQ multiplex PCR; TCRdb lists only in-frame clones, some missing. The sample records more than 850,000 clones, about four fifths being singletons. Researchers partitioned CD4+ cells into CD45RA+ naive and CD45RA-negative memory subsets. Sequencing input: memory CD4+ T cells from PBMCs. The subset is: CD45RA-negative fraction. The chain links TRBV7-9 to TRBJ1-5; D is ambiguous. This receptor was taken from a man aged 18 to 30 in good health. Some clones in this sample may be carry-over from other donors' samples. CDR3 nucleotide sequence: TGTGCCAGCAGCTTCTTGGGGCAGCCCCAGCATTTT. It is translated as CASSFLGQPQHF.